Listed here are 31 T cell receptor beta chains from one sample, sequenced in a study of T-cell memory formation after mild COVID-19. A single record per CDR3 protein comes from TCRdb applying MiXCR to the 5' RACE reads. The sample contains about 100,000 distinct CDR3 sequences, 11% of which appear only once. The sequenced material came from PBMCs or a T cell subset sorted from them (not recorded which). Receptors originate from a man younger than 35 who had mild COVID-19 (a few samples of this study predate the infection). Cell type and time point are not known.

This clonotype has ten or more counts. The chain employs TRBV7-8 and TRBJ2-5, with D perhaps assigned TRBD1 or TRBD2 (7 bases each). V lost 3 bases, J lost 5 bases, and 13 bases lay in between. The CDR3 contains 14 residues. CDR1 and CDR2 from the germline V gene are SGHVS and FQNEAQ. Here the CDR3 DNA reads TGTGCCAGCAGCTTCCAGGGGGGGGTGGAGACCCAGTACTTC. This translates into CASSFQGGVETQYF.

This chain uses TRBV7-9 with TRBJ2-7, with D perhaps matching TRBD1 (6 bases). The CDR3 loop spans 12 amino acids. The germline V gene has CDR1 SEHNR and CDR2 FQNEAQ (reference sequence). The V end lost 5 bases, the J end lost 4 bases, and 9 bases lay between the germline ends. CDR3 DNA sequence: TGTGCCAGCAGCGGGGACACTTACGAGCAGTACGTC. This gives the protein CASSGDTYEQYV.

This clonotype was recorded a few times. The chain has TRBV7-6 and TRBJ2-1; D gene unclear. The CDR3 is 14 residues long. Germline V gene sequence: CDR1 SGHVS, CDR2 FNYEAQ. Trimming cost V 4 bases and J 5 bases, with 12 bases left between them. This CDR3 reads CASSSVHGNNEQFF. The CDR3 coding sequence is TGTGCCAGCAGCTCCGTCCATGGGAACAATGAGCAGTTCTTC.

This chain uses TRBV7-2 with TRBJ2-2; D assignment may be TRBD1 or TRBD2 (5 bases each). The CDR3 is 14 residues long. The V end was cut by 4 bases, the J end by 6 bases, with 12 bases between. Germline loops: CDR1 SGHTA, CDR2 FQGNSA. The CDR3 reads CASSSIEGPGELFF. The CDR3 region has the DNA TGTGCCAGCAGCTCGATTGAGGGGCCCGGGGAGCTGTTTTTT.

This clonotype was counted only a few times. This rearrangement joins TRBV4-3 to TRBJ2-3; 8 nucleotides align to TRBD1. J was trimmed by 2 bases and V by 1 base; bases with no gene match: 2. This CDR3 is 15 amino acids long. CDR1 and CDR2 from the germline V gene are LGHNA and YSLEER. CDR3 loop: CASSQGQGHTDTQYF. The CDR3, as DNA: TGCGCCAGCAGCCAAGGACAGGGGCACACAGATACGCAGTATTTT.

This chain joins TRBV7-8 and TRBJ2-6; 7 bases align to TRBD1. V shed 8 bases, J shed 0 bases, and the junction held 10 bases outside the gene matches. The CDR3 length is 17 residues. Germline V gene lookup returns CDR1 SGHVS and CDR2 FQNEAQ. In DNA form, the CDR3 reads TGTGCCAGCGGCCCCGGGGACAGAAGCTCTGGGGCCAACGTCCTGACTTTC. Its protein product is CASGPGDRSSGANVLTF.

This clonotype appeared a few times. V is TRBV12-3 or TRBV12-4 and J is TRBJ2-1; 7 nucleotides line up with TRBD2. V shed 6 bases, J shed 2 bases, and the junction held 7 bases outside the gene matches. This CDR3 contains 15 residues. This CDR3 is CASRYGTMAYNEQFF. Here the CDR3 DNA reads TGTGCCAGCAGATACGGGACTATGGCCTACAATGAGCAGTTCTTC.

This clonotype turned up a few times. The chain employs TRBV7-9 and TRBJ1-2; weak D call: TRBD1 (6 bases). V was pared by 5 bases and J by 5 bases, with 9 bases between. In germline, CDR1 is SEHNR, CDR2 FQNEAQ (reference sequence). The CDR3 runs to 12 residues. CDR3 coding DNA: TGTGCCAGCAGCATCACAGGGTATGGCTACACCTTC. This gives the protein CASSITGYGYTF.

V usage is TRBV7-9 and J usage is TRBJ2-1; D uncertain. The V gene's germline CDR1 is SEHNR and CDR2 FQNEAQ (reference sequence). CDR3 length equals 11 residues. V gave up 2 bases and J gave up 9 bases, with 5 bases separating them. CDR3 DNA: TGTGCCAGCAGCTTAACGAGTGAGCAGTTCTTC. Translation gives CASSLTSEQFF.

The gene calls are TRBV5-1 and TRBJ2-3; no reliable D call. CDR3 length: 11 amino acids. Germline loops: CDR1 SGHRS, CDR2 YFSETQ. Trimming removed 5 bases from V and 9 bases from J, with 10 bases in between. The CDR3 coding sequence is TGCGCCAGCAGTAAGGGTTTGACGCAGTATTTT. Translation gives CASSKGLTQYF.

This clonotype occurred a few times. The rearrangement links TRBV5-4 to TRBJ2-7; TRBD1 matches at 12 bases. The V segment lost 6 bases and the J segment 6 bases; nucleotides outside the gene matches: 10. The germline gives CDR1 SGHNT, CDR2 YYREEE (reference sequence). The CDR3 loop spans 15 amino acids. CDR3 sequence: CASTFTGQGAGEQYF. The CDR3 nucleotides read TGTGCCAGCACCTTTACGGGACAGGGGGCTGGCGAGCAGTACTTC.

This chain connects TRBV4-1 to TRBJ1-4; no clear D. The CDR3 runs 16 residues. V shed 0 bases and J shed 8 bases, with 16 bases lying between them. CDR1 MGHRA and CDR2 YSYEKL come from the germline V gene. The CDR3 coding sequence is TGCGCCAGCAGCCAAGAGTTCACCGGGGTTTGGGAAAAACTGTTTTTT. Translated: CASSQEFTGVWEKLFF.

In this sample, this clonotype turned up a few times. The chain has TRBV6-4 and TRBJ1-6; TRBD1 might be the D (5 bases). The CDR3 is 14 amino acids. Trimming took 6 bases from V and 9 from J, leaving 15 bases between them. Per germline, CDR1 MRHNA and CDR2 SNTAGT. The CDR3: CASSPGTARSPLHF. The CDR3 bases are TGTGCCAGCAGCCCCGGGACCGCCCGTTCACCCCTCCACTTT.

This clonotype was counted at least ten times. The chain employs TRBV9 and TRBJ1-1; D possibly corresponds to TRBD1 (5 bases). CDR1 is SGDLS and CDR2 is YYNGEE in the germline V gene. Trimming took off 0 bases at V and 4 bases at J, with 13 bases between the two ends. The CDR3 is 15 residues long. Here the CDR3 reads CASSVGSPGTTEAFF. The CDR3 region has the DNA TGTGCCAGCAGCGTAGGCAGCCCAGGGACCACTGAAGCTTTCTTT.

In its sample, this clonotype was seen a few times. The rearrangement joins TRBV7-9 to TRBJ1-2, with D possibly matching TRBD1 (5 bases). With 5 bases removed from V and 0 bases from J, the gap between germline ends came to 19 bases. The CDR3 loop spans 17 amino acids. Germline lookup yields CDR1 SEHNR and CDR2 FQNEAQ (reference sequence). CDR3 residues: CASSQVLQETTNYGYTF. The DNA for the CDR3 is TGTGCCAGCAGCCAGGTCCTACAGGAAACAACTAACTATGGCTACACCTTC.

The chain combines TRBV23-1 with TRBJ2-7, with a tentative D call TRBD2 (6 bases). TRBV23-1 carries the ORF label, with uncertain function. The CDR3 extends over 15 amino acids. Trimming took 2 bases from V and 5 from J, leaving 16 bases between them. The CDR3 loop is CASSQTREKVNEQYF. The CDR3 nucleotides read TGCGCCAGCAGTCAAACACGGGAGAAGGTCAACGAGCAGTACTTC.

The V gene is TRBV13, the J gene TRBJ2-3, with TRBD2 identical over 8 bases. This CDR3 is built from 17 residues. Per germline, CDR1 PRHDT and CDR2 FYEKMQ (reference sequence). The J segment lost 3 bases and the V segment lost 6 bases, leaving 14 bases of the junction unmatched. In DNA, the CDR3 is TGTGCCAGCAGTTCATCTCCGGGACTAGGATTGACAGATACGCAGTATTTT. This gives the protein CASSSSPGLGLTDTQYF.

The V call is TRBV19, the J call TRBJ2-1; D possibly matches TRBD1 or TRBD2 (5 bases each). The CDR3 loop spans 11 amino acids. The ends were cut back, 5 bases at V and 9 bases at J, with 8 bases in the middle. Germline V gene data show CDR1 as LNHDA and CDR2 as SQIVND (reference sequence). CDR3: CASSWGTEQFF. The CDR3 coding sequence is TGTGCCAGTAGTTGGGGGACTGAGCAGTTCTTC. The full variable domain, in which reference TRBV19 and TRBJ2-1 provide the parts outside the CDR3, is DGGITQSPKYLFRKEGQNVTLSCEQNLNHDAMYWYRQDPGQGLRLIYYSQIVNDFQKGDIAEGYSVSREKKESFPLTVTSAQKNPTAFYLCASSWGTEQFFGPGTRLTVL.

This clonotype was detected only a few times. The chain uses TRBV7-2 and TRBJ1-1; D is uncertain. The CDR3 sequence is 14 residues long. Deletions cut 5 bases from V and 5 bases from J, with 15 bases between. Per the germline V gene, CDR1 is SGHTA and CDR2 is FQGNSA. DNA for the CDR3: TGTGCCAGCAGCCCGACACGGCGGGGAACTGAAGCTTTCTTT. Its translation is CASSPTRRGTEAFF.

The V call is TRBV7-9, the J call TRBJ2-7; 8 bases match TRBD1. The CDR3 covers 13 residues. Germline V lookup: CDR1 SEHNR, CDR2 FQNEAQ (reference sequence). The V and J ends lost 5 bases and 4 bases, in that order; junction bases with no gene match: 4. The CDR3, as DNA: TGTGCCAGCAGCCCTGGACAGGGATACGAGCAGTACGTC. Translated, it gives CASSPGQGYEQYV.

The V call is TRBV6-5, the J call TRBJ1-3; D possibly corresponds to TRBD1 (6 bases). The CDR3 consists of 18 residues. The V end was cut by 6 bases, the J end by 0 bases, with 21 bases between. Germline V gene data show CDR1 as MNHEY and CDR2 as SVGAGI. The CDR3 loop reads CASREKLDSPLSGNTIYF. CDR3 nucleotides: TGTGCCAGCAGAGAAAAATTGGACAGTCCTCTCTCTGGAAACACCATATATTTT.

The rearrangement links TRBV7-6 to TRBJ2-5; tentative D call: TRBD1 (5 bases). The CDR3 covers 14 residues. Germline-derived CDR1 and CDR2 are SGHVS and FNYEAQ. The V end was cut by 3 bases, the J end by 1 base, with 9 bases between. The DNA of the CDR3 is TGTGCCAGCAGCTTGACAGCGTTCCAAGAGACCCAGTACTTC. This codes for CASSLTAFQETQYF.

At least ten counts were recorded for this clonotype. This chain uses TRBV20-1 with TRBJ2-2, with D perhaps TRBD1 (5 bases). Germline CDR1 is DFQATT and CDR2 is SNEGSKA (reference sequence). V was shortened by 3 bases and J by 2 bases, with 7 bases between the two germline ends. The CDR3 is made up of 13 amino acids. CDR3 amino acids: CSARQGNTGELFF. Written as DNA, the CDR3 is TGCAGTGCTAGGCAGGGTAACACCGGGGAGCTGTTTTTT.

This clonotype was detected only a few times. V and J are TRBV4-2 and TRBJ1-1; 7 nucleotides align to TRBD1. This CDR3 is built from 12 residues. Trimming cost V 5 bases and J 4 bases; bases outside gene matches: 1. Germline V gene lookup returns CDR1 LGHNA and CDR2 YNFKEQ. CDR3 loop: CASSTGATEAFF. CDR3 in DNA: TGTGCCAGCAGCACAGGGGCCACTGAAGCTTTCTTT.

The chain joins TRBV12-3 or TRBV12-4 to TRBJ2-1, with 14 bases that match TRBD2. This CDR3 is built from 16 residues. J gave up 5 bases and V 5 bases, and 5 bases lay outside the gene matches. The CDR3 loop reads CASSPETSGGDNEQFF. The CDR3, as DNA: TGTGCCAGCAGTCCTGAGACTAGCGGGGGGGACAATGAGCAGTTCTTC.

Many counts were recorded for this clonotype. As DNA, the CDR3 is TGTGCCAGCAGCTTATTTGGAGACCAAGAGACCCAGTACTTC. Amino acid sequence: CASSLFGDQETQYF. The gene calls are TRBV7-9 and TRBJ2-5; D ambiguous. The length of the CDR3 is 14 residues. Germline CDR1 SEHNR, CDR2 FQNEAQ (reference sequence). Trimming took off 2 bases at V and 0 bases at J, with 7 bases between the two ends.

A few counts support this clonotype. The rearrangement uses TRBV5-1 and TRBJ2-2; 9 nucleotides align to TRBD1. The CDR3 runs to 17 residues. V lost 3 bases and J lost 5; bases outside the gene matches: 11. CDR1 and CDR2 (germline): SGHRS, YFSETQ. Here the CDR3 DNA reads TGCGCCAGCAGCTGGACCCCGACAGGGGGTTATACCGGGGAGCTGTTTTTT. Its translation: CASSWTPTGGYTGELFF.

The CDR3 DNA is TGTGCCAGCAGTTACTCATACAGGGGCGCCCCGAACACTGAAGCTTTCTTT. Encoded protein: CASSYSYRGAPNTEAFF. The rearrangement joins TRBV6-2 or TRBV6-3 to TRBJ1-1, with TRBD1 matching over 7 bases. The CDR3 covers 17 residues. V lost 0 bases to trimming and J lost 1 base; unmatched junction nucleotides: 8. CDR1 and CDR2 (germline): MNHEY, SVGEGT.

V is TRBV27 and J is TRBJ2-2; D unclear. This CDR3 spans 14 amino acids. Germline CDR1 is MNHEY and CDR2 is SMNVEV (reference sequence). The V gene lost 5 bases and the J gene lost 0 bases, with 7 bases spanning the gap. The CDR3 spells CASSPVTNTGELFF. The CDR3 DNA is TGTGCCAGCAGTCCGGTTACGAACACCGGGGAGCTGTTTTTT.

This clonotype has only a few counts. At one end, the junction sequence differs from germline, possibly due to a read error. The CDR3 loop reads CSASGRANVLTF. CDR3 bases: TGCAGTGCTAGCGGCAGGGCGAACGTCCTGACTTTC. The chain combines TRBV20-1 with TRBJ2-6, with a tentative D call TRBD1 (5 bases). CDR1 and CDR2 from the germline V gene are DFQATT and SNEGSKA (reference sequence). The CDR3 has 12 residues.

Ten or more counts support this clonotype. This CDR3 is CAISGGTGVPDTQYF. Written as DNA, the CDR3 is TGTGCCATCAGTGGGGGGACAGGGGTTCCAGATACGCAGTATTTT. The chain joins TRBV10-3 to TRBJ2-3; TRBD1 aligns across 10 bases. Germline V gene data show CDR1 as ENHRY and CDR2 as SYGVKD. V lost 4 bases, J lost 4 bases, and 5 bases stayed unmatched. CDR3 length equals 15 residues.